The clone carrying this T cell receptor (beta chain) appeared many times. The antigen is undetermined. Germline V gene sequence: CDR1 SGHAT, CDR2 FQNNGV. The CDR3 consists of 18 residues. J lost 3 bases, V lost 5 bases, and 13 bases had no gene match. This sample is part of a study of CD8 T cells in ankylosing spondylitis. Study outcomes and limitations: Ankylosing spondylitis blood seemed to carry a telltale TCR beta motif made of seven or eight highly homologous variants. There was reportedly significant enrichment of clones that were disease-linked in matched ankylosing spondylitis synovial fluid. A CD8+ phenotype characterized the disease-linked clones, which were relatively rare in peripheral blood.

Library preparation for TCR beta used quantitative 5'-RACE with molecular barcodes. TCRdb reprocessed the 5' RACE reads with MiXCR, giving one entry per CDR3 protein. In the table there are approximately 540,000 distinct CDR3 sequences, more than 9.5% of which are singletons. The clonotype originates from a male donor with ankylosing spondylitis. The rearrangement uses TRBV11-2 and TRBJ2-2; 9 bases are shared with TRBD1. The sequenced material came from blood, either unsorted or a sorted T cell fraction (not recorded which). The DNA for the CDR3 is TGTGCCAGCAGCCCATACCCCACAGGGGGCTCGTACACCGGGGAGCTGTTTTTT. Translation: CASSPYPTGGSYTGELFF.